This TCR beta chain was found in a study of human T cells and chemical hapten exposure. Study-level information: In the roughly 24-week study, patients were dosed weekly with diphenylcyclopropenone on the scalp throughout. General study findings and limits: The donor cohort had alopecia, so its immune response may not match that of healthy people.

This clonotype was observed a handful of times. As yet, its antigen is unknown. Per the germline V gene, CDR1 is SNHLY and CDR2 is FYNNEI. Trimming removed 2 bases from V and 3 bases from J, with 8 bases in between. This CDR3 is 13 amino acids long. One entry per CDR3 protein results from TCRdb running MiXCR on the RACE reads. Here the sample spans approximately 260,000 distinct CDR3 sequences, roughly 7.4% being singletons. Time point denoted: pre-sensitization, week 0. Treatment denoted: therapeutic diphenylcyclopropenone sensitization with weekly scalp DPC. Total RNA was isolated from unfractionated whole blood.

This clonotype originated in a young man with alopecia areata. Some clones in this sample may be carry-over from other donors' samples. This sequence joins TRBV2 and TRBJ2-7, with no clear D. Material: whole blood, obtained in connection with sensitization to the hapten diphenylcyclopropenone (DPC). The chain's CDR3 is CASSELGGYEQYF. The CDR3 bases are TGTGCCAGCAGTGAACTTGGCGGCTACGAGCAGTACTTC.